The T cell receptor beta chain described here comes from a study of blood T cells in healthy people across ages. General study points: Strong correlation was found linking TCR beta diversity to naive T cell percentage. Estimated diversity that came from one million T cells was considered an underestimate.

Germline loops: CDR1 LNHNV, CDR2 YYDKDF (reference sequence). Trimming pared 6 bases from V and 3 bases from J, leaving 18 bases between. This CDR3 region has 16 residues. For the second PCR, which ran for roughly 7 to 11 cycles, a sample-barcoded 5' primer and a J-beta primer mix were used. A tag from a template-switch adaptor with 12 random nucleotides marked each cDNA molecule. One entry per CDR3 protein results from TCRdb running MiXCR on the 5' RACE reads. The table lists about 780,000 distinct CDR3 sequences, roughly 60% of them singletons. With each sample, at least 5 micrograms of total RNA were extracted. As to this clonotype: Its target is unknown.

This chain uses TRBV15 with TRBJ1-3; the D gene is possibly TRBD1 (5 bases). This clonotype was obtained from a man under 40 in good health. The specimen sequenced was blood. CDR3 in DNA: TGTGCCACCAGGAGCACCCCTCGGGGGGATGGAAACACCATATATTTT. Residues: CATRSTPRGDGNTIYF. Full variable domain (outside the CDR3, taken from reference TRBV15 and TRBJ1-3): DAMVIQNPRYQVTQFGKPVTLSCSQTLNHNVMYWYQQKSSQAPKLLFHYYDKDFNNEADTPDNFQSRRPNTSFCFLDIRSPGLGDTAMYLCATRSTPRGDGNTIYFGEGSWLTVV.